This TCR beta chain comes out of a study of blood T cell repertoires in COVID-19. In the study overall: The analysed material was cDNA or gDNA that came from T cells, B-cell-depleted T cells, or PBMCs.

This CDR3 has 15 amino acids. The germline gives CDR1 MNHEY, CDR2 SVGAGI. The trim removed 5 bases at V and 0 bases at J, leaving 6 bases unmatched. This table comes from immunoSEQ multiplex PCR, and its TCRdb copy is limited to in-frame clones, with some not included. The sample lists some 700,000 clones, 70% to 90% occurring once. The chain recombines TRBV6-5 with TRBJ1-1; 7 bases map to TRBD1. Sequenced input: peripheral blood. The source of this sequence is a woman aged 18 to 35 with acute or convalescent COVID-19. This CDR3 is CASSRDRLMNTEAFF. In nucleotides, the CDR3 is TGTGCCAGCAGTCGGGACAGACTTATGAACACTGAAGCTTTCTTT.